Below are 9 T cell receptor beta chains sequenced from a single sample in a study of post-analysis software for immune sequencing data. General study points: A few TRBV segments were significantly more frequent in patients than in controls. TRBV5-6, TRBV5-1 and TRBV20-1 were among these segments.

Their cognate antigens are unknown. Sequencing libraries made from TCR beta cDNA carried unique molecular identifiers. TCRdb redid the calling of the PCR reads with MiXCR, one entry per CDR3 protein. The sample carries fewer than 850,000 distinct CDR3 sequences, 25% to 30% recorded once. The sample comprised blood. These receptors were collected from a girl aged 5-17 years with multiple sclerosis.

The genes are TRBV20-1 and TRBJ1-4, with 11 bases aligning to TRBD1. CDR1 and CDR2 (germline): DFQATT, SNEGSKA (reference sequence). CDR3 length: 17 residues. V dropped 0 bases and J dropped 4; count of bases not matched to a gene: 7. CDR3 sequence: CSARDPGQGGNNEKLFF. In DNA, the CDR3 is TGCAGTGCTAGAGATCCGGGACAGGGGGGCAATAATGAAAAACTGTTTTTT.

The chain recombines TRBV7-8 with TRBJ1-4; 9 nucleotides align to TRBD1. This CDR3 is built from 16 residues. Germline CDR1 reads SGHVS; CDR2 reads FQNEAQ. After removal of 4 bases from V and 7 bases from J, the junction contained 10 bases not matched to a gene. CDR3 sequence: CASSSRLQGASEKLFF. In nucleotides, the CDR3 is TGTGCCAGCAGCTCACGACTACAGGGGGCGAGTGAAAAACTGTTTTTT.

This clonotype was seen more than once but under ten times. The CDR3 is CASSLDGDPPDTQYF. The CDR3 region has the DNA TGTGCCAGCAGCTTAGACGGCGATCCCCCAGATACGCAGTATTTT. This chain connects TRBV11-2 to TRBJ2-3; no reliable D call. Trimming stripped 0 bases from V and 4 bases from J, with 11 bases between. CDR3 length: 15 amino acids. Germline lookup yields CDR1 SGHAT and CDR2 FQNNGV.

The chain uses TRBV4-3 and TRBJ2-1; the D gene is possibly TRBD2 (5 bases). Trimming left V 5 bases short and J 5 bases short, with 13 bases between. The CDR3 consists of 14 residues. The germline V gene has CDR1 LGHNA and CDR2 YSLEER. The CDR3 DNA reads TGCGCCAGCAGCGGGCGGGCAGGACACAATGAGCAGTTCTTC. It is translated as CASSGRAGHNEQFF.

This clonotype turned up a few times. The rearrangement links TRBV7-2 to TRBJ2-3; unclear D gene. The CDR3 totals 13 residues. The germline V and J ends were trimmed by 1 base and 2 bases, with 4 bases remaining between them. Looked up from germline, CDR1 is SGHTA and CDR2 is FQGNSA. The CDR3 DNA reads TGTGCCAGCAGCTTAGGACACACAGATACGCAGTATTTT. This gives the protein CASSLGHTDTQYF.

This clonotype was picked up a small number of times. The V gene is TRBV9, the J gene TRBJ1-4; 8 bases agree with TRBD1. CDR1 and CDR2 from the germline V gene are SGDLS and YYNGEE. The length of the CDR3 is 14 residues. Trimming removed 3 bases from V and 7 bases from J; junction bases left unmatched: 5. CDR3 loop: CASSGTGRGEKLFF. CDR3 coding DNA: TGTGCCAGCAGCGGGACAGGGAGGGGTGAAAAACTGTTTTTT. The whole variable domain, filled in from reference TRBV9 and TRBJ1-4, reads DSGVTQTPKHLITATGQRVTLRCSPRSGDLSVYWYQQSLDQGLQFLIQYYNGEERAKGNILERFSAQQFPDLHSELNLSSLELGDSALYFCASSGTGRGEKLFFGSGTQLSVL.

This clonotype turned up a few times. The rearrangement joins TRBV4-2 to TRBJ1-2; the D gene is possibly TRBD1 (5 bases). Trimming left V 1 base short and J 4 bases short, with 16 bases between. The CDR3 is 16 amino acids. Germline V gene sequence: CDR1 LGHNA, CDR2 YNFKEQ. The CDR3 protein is CASSQVGGAGGYGYTF. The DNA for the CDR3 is TGTGCCAGCAGCCAAGTCGGAGGGGCGGGTGGCTATGGCTACACCTTC.

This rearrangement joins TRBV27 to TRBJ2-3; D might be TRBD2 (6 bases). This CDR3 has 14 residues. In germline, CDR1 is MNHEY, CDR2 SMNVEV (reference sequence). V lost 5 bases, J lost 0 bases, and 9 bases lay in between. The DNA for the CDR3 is TGTGCCAGCAGTATCCGGGAGAGCACAGATACGCAGTATTTT. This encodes CASSIRESTDTQYF.

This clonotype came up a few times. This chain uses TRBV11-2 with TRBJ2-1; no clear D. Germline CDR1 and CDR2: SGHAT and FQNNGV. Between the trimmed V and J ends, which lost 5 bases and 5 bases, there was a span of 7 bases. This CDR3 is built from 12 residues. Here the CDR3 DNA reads TGTGCCAGCAGCCAGAGACACAATGAGCAGTTCTTC. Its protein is CASSQRHNEQFF. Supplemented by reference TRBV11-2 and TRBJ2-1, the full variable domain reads EAGVAQSPRYKIIEKRQSVAFWCNPISGHATLYWYQQILGQGPKLLIQFQNNGVVDDSQLPKDRFSAERLKGVDSTLKIQPAKLEDSAVYLCASSQRHNEQFFGPGTRLTVL.